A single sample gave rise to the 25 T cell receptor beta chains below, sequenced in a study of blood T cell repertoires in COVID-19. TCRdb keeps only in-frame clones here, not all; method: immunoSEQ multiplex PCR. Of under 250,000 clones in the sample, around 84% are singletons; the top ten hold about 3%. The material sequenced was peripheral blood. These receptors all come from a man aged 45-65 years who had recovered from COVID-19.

The CDR3: CASSELLAGTYNEQFF. In DNA form, the CDR3 reads TGTGCCAGCAGCGAACTACTAGCGGGCACCTACAATGAGCAGTTCTTC. The chain has TRBV9 and TRBJ2-1; the match to TRBD2 covers 9 bases. Looked up from germline, CDR1 is SGDLS and CDR2 is YYNGEE. This CDR3 has 16 amino acids. V lost 3 bases and J lost 2; bases outside the gene matches: 6. The full variable domain, completed using reference TRBV9 and TRBJ2-1, is DSGVTQTPKHLITATGQRVTLRCSPRSGDLSVYWYQQSLDQGLQFLIQYYNGEERAKGNILERFSAQQFPDLHSELNLSSLELGDSALYFCASSELLAGTYNEQFFGPGTRLTVL.

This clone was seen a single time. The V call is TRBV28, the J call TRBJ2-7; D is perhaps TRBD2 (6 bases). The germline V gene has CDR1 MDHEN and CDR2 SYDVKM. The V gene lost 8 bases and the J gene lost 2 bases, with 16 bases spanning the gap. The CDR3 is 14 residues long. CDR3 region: CASEFGRDPYEQYF. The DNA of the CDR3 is TGTGCCAGCGAGTTCGGGCGGGACCCCTACGAGCAGTACTTC.

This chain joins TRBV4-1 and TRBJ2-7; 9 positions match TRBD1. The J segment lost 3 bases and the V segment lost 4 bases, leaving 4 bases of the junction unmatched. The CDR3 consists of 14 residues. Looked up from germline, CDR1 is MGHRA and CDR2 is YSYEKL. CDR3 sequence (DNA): TGCGCCAGCAGCCCCACAGGGGGCCACTACGAGCAGTACTTC. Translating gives CASSPTGGHYEQYF.

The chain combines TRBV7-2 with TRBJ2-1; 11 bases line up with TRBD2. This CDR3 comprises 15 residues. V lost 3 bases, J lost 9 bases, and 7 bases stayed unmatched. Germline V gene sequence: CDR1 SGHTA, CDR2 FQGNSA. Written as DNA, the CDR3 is TGTGCCAGCAGCTTCAGGACTAGCGGGTTGGGTGAGCAGTTCTTC. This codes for CASSFRTSGLGEQFF.

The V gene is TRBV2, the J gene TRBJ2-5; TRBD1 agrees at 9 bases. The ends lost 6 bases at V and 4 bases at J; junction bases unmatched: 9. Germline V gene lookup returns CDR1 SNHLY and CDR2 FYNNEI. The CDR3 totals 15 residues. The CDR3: CASRALTGGPETQYF. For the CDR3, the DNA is TGTGCCAGCAGAGCGCTGACAGGGGGTCCAGAGACCCAGTACTTC.

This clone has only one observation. CDR3 loop: CASSIQGDAYEQYF. The DNA for the CDR3 is TGTGCCAGTAGTATACAGGGGGACGCCTACGAGCAGTACTTC. The chain carries TRBV19 and TRBJ2-7; 7 bases are shared with TRBD1. Germline CDR1 LNHDA, CDR2 SQIVND (reference sequence). The CDR3 has 14 amino acids. Losses at the gene ends were 2 bases for V and 2 bases for J; bases not matched to a gene: 3.

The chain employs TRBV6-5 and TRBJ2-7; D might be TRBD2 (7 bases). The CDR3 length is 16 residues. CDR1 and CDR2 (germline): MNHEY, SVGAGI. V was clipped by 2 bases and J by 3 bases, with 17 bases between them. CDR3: CASSYTGGLTLYEQYF. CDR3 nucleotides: TGTGCCAGCAGTTACACGGGGGGCCTCACCCTCTACGAGCAGTACTTC.

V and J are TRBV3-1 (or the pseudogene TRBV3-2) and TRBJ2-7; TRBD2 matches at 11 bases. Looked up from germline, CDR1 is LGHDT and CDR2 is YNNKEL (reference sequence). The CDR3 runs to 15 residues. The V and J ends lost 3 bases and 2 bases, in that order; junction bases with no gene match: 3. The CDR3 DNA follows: TGTGCCAGCAGCCATACTAGCGGGAGAGCCTACGAGCAGTACTTC. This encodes CASSHTSGRAYEQYF.

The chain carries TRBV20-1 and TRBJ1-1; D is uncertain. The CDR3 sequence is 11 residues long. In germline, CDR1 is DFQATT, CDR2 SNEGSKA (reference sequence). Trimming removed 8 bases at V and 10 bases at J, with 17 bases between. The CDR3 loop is CSIKGWEGAFF. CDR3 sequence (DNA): TGCAGTATTAAGGGCTGGGAGGGAGCTTTCTTT.

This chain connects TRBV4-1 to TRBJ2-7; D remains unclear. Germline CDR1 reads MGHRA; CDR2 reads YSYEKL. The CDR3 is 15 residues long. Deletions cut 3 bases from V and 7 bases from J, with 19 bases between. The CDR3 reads CASSQVTTILREQYF. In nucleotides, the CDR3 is TGCGCCAGCAGCCAGGTTACTACCATCCTACGGGAGCAGTACTTC.

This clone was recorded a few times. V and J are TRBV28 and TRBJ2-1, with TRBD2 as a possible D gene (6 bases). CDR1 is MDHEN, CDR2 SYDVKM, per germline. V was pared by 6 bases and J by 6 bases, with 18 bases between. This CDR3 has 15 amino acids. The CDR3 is CASSPHGSGPNEQFF. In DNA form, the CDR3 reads TGTGCCAGCAGCCCCCACGGTAGCGGTCCCAATGAGCAGTTCTTC.

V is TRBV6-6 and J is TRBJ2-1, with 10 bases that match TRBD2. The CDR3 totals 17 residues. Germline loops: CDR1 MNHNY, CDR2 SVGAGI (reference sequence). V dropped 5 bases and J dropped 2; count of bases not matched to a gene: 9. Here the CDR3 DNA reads TGTGCCAGCAGTCCCTTAAATCTAGCGGGAGCCTACAATGAGCAGTTCTTC. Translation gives CASSPLNLAGAYNEQFF.

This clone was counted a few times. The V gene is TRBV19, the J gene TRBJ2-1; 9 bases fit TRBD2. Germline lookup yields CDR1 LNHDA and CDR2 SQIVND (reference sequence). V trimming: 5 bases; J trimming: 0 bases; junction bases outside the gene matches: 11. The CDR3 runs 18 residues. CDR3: CASSLRLADGSSYNEQFF. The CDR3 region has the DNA TGTGCCAGTAGTCTCAGACTAGCGGATGGGAGCTCCTACAATGAGCAGTTCTTC.

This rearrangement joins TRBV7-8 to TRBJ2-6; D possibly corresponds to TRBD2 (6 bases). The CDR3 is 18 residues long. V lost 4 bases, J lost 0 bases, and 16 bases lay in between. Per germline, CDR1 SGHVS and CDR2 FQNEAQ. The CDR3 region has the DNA TGTGCCAGCAGCTCGGGCACGCTCGGGAGCTCTGGGGCCAACGTCCTGACTTTC. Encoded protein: CASSSGTLGSSGANVLTF.

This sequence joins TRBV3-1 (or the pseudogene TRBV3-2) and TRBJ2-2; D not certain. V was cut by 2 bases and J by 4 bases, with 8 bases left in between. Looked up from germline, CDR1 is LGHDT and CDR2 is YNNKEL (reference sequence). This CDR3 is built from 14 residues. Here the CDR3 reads CASSQSTGTGELFF. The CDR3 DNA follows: TGTGCCAGCAGCCAAAGTACTGGCACCGGGGAGCTGTTTTTT.

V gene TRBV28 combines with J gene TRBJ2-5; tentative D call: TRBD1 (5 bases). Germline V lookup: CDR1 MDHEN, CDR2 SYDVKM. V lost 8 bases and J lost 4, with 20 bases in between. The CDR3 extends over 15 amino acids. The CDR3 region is CASLDVSRGRETQYF. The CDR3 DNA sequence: TGTGCCAGCCTCGACGTCTCTAGGGGTAGAGAGACCCAGTACTTC. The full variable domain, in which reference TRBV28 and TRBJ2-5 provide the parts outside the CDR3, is DVKVTQSSRYLVKRTGEKVFLECVQDMDHENMFWYRQDPGLGLRLIYFSYDVKMKEKGDIPEGYSVSREKKERFSLILESASTNQTSMYLCASLDVSRGRETQYFGPGTRLLVL.

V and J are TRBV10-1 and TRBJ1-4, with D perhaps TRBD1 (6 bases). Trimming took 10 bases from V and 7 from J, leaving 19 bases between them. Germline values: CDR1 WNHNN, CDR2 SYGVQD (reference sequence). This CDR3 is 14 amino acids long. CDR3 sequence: CATIETGPIEKLFF. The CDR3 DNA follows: TGCGCCACCATAGAAACAGGGCCTATTGAAAAACTGTTTTTT.

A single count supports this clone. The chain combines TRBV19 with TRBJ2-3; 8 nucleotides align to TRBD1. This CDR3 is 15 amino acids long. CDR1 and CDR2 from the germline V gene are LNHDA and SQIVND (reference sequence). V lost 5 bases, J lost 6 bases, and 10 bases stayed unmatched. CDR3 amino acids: CASSSTGGIGDTQYF. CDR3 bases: TGTGCCAGTAGTTCTACAGGGGGGATCGGTGATACGCAGTATTTT.

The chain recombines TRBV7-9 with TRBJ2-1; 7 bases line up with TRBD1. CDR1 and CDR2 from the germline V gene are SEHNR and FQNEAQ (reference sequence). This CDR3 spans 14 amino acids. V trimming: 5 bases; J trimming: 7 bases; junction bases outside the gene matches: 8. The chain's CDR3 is CASSQTTGFNEQFF. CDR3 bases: TGTGCCAGCAGCCAAACGACAGGGTTTAATGAGCAGTTCTTC.

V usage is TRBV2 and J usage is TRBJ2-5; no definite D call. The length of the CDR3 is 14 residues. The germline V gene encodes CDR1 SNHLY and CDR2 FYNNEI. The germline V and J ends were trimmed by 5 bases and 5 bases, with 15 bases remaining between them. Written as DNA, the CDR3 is TGTGCCAGCAGTTTTGGCCCGGGTTCGGAGACCCAGTACTTC. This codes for CASSFGPGSETQYF. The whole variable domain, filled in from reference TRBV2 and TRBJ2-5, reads EPEVTQTPSHQVTQMGQEVILRCVPISNHLYFYWYRQILGQKVEFLVSFYNNEISEKSEIFDDQFSVERPDGSNFTLKIRSTKLEDSAMYFCASSFGPGSETQYFGPGTRLLVL.

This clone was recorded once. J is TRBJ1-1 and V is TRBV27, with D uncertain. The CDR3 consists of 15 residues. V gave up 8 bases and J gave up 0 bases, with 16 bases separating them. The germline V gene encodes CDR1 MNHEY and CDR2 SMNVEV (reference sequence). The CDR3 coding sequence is TGTGCCAGCCGTCACTCACCAACTATGAACACTGAAGCTTTCTTT. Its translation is CASRHSPTMNTEAFF.

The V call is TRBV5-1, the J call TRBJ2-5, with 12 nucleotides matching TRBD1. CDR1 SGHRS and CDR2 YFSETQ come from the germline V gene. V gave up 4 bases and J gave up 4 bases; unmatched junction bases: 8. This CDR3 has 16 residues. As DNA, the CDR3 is TGCGCCAGCAGCCTGGCCGGGACAGGGGGCCTAGAGACCCAGTACTTC. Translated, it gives CASSLAGTGGLETQYF.

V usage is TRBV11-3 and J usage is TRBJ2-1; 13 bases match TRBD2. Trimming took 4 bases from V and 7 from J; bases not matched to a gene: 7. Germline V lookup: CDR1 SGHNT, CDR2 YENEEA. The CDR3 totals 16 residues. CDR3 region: CASSSKGLAGANEQFF. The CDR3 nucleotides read TGTGCCAGCAGCTCAAAAGGACTAGCGGGAGCGAATGAGCAGTTCTTC.

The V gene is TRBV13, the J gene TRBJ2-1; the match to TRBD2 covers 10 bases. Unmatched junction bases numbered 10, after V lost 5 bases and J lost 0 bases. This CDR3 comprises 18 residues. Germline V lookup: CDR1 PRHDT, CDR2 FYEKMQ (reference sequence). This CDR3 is CASSPGLAGVGSYNEQFF. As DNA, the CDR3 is TGTGCCAGCAGCCCCGGCCTAGCGGGAGTGGGCTCCTACAATGAGCAGTTCTTC.

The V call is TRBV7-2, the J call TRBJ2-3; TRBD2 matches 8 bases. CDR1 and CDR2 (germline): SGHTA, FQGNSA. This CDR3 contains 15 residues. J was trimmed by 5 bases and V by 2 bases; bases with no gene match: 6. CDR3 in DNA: TGTGCCAGCAGCTTAACGGGAGGGCCAGGAGATACGCAGTATTTT. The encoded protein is CASSLTGGPGDTQYF.